Below are 6 T cell receptor beta chains sequenced from a single sample in a study of metastatic and nonmetastatic thyroid tumors. With MiXCR, TCRdb reprocessed the PCR reads. Altogether 37,000 or so clones are present, approximately 18% being singletons, with the ten largest covering about 6.8%. No patient received treatment before thyroid surgery. The sequenced sample consisted of blood. The receptors were gathered from a male donor with papillary thyroid cancer or a benign thyroid nodule (not recorded which). Some clones in this sample may be carry-over from other donors' samples.

This clone was seen ten or more times. In DNA, the CDR3 is TGTGCCAGCAGTGAGGGGGACTTTAATACGCAGTATTTT. As protein: CASSEGDFNTQYF. The gene calls are TRBV6-1 and TRBJ2-3, with D possibly being TRBD2 (6 bases). This CDR3 region has 13 residues. V lost 3 bases, J lost 7 bases, and 11 bases lay in between. CDR1 MNHNS and CDR2 SASEGT come from the germline V gene.

About this clone itself: The final CDR3 position lacks the conserved phenylalanine or tryptophan, pointing to a likely read error. The limits of the CDR3 on the DNA are not certain, so only TCRdb's listed CDR3 is given. The V call is TRBV7-9, the J call TRBJ1-2; the D call in the table, TRBD1, was not verified against the DNA. Germline V gene lookup returns CDR1 SEHNR and CDR2 FQNEAQ (reference sequence). The CDR3 extends over 15 residues, inclusive of both ends. The CDR3 loop is CASSFSGRGIHHYTL.

This clone has at least ten counts. V and J are TRBV19 and TRBJ2-2, with D unresolved. CDR1 is LNHDA and CDR2 is SQIVND in the germline V gene (reference sequence). The V gene lost 4 bases and the J gene lost 1 base, with 10 bases spanning the gap. The CDR3 sequence is 15 residues long. The CDR3 DNA follows: TGTGCCAGTAGTAATAAACAGCGGAACACCGGGGAGCTGTTTTTT. The encoded protein is CASSNKQRNTGELFF.

This clone was observed many times. V gene TRBV20-1 combines with J gene TRBJ2-1; TRBD2 matches 13 bases. This CDR3 has 17 amino acids. J was trimmed by 9 bases and V by 2 bases; bases with no gene match: 13. In germline, CDR1 is DFQATT, CDR2 SNEGSKA (reference sequence). In DNA, the CDR3 is TGCAGTGCTAGAAACCCCCGGACTAGCGGGAGCGTCGGTGAGCAGTTCTTC. This codes for CSARNPRTSGSVGEQFF.

This clone was counted ten times or more. Given a much more abundant clone one base away, this may be a read error. The same CDR3 is also encoded by other DNA sequences in this sample. V gene TRBV29-1 combines with J gene TRBJ2-2; D unclear. From germline, CDR1 is SQVTM and CDR2 ANQGSEA. There are 16 residues in the CDR3. Trimming took 6 bases from V and 0 from J, leaving 17 bases between them. The CDR3, as DNA: TGCAGCGTCCAGAGCCCTCTGCGAGCGAACACCGGGGAGCTGTTTTTT. The encoded protein is CSVQSPLRANTGELFF.

This clone was picked up many times. J is TRBJ1-5 and V is TRBV30; D unclear. Germline V gene lookup returns CDR1 GTSNPN and CDR2 SVGIG (reference sequence). CDR3 length: 13 amino acids. The germline V and J ends were trimmed by 7 bases and 7 bases, with 17 bases remaining between them. The CDR3 region is CAFSKEEGQPQHF. The DNA of the CDR3 is TGTGCCTTCAGTAAGGAGGAGGGCCAGCCCCAGCATTTT.